This T cell receptor (beta chain) was captured by sequencing in a study of metastatic and nonmetastatic thyroid tumors. All patients were untreated before thyroid surgery. The CDR3 extends over 15 amino acids. V trimming: 3 bases; J trimming: 0 bases; junction bases outside the gene matches: 4. CDR1 SGHRS and CDR2 YFSETQ come from the germline V gene. MiXCR reprocessed the PCR reads for TCRdb. The table lists 25,000 to 30,000 clones, 3.5% to 4.5% of them singletons, with less than 3.5% in the top ten. This clonotype originated in a male donor with papillary thyroid cancer or a benign thyroid nodule (not recorded which). Some clones in this sample may be carry-over from other donors' samples. The chain has TRBV5-1 and TRBJ1-2; TRBD1 matches at 8 bases. Material: blood. The CDR3 DNA follows: TGCGCCAGCAGCTCAATACAGGGGGCTAACTATGGCTACACCTTC. Translating gives CASSSIQGANYGYTF.